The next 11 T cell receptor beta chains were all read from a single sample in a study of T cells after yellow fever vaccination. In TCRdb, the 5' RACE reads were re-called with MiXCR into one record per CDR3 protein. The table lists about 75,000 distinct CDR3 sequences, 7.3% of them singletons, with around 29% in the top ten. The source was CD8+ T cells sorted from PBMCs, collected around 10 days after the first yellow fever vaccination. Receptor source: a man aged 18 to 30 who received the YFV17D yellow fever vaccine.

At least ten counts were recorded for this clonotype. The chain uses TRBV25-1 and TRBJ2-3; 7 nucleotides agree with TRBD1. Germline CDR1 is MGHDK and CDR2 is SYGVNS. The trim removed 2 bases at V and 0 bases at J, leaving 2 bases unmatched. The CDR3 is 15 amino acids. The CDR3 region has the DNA TGTGCCAGCAGTGAAAAGGACAGGAGCACAGATACGCAGTATTTT. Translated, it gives CASSEKDRSTDTQYF.

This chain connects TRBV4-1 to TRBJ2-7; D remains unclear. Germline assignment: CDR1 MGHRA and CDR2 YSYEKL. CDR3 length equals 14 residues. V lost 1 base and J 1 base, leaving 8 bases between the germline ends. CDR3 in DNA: TGCGCCAGCAGCCAAGCCGCCAGTTCCTACGAGCAGTACTTC. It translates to CASSQAASSYEQYF.

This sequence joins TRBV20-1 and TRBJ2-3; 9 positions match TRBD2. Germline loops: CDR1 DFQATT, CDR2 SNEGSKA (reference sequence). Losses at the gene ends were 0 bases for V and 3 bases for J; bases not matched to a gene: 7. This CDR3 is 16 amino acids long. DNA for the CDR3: TGCAGTGCTAGAGATCTCGGCGGGGGGGCAACAGATACGCAGTATTTT. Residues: CSARDLGGGATDTQYF.

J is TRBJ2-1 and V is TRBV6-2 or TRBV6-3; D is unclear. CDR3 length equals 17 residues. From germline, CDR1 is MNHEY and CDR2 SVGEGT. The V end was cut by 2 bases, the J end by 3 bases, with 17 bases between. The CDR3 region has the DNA TGTGCCAGCAGTTACCCCAGTAGCCCTAGTTTCTACAATGAGCAGTTCTTC. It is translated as CASSYPSSPSFYNEQFF.

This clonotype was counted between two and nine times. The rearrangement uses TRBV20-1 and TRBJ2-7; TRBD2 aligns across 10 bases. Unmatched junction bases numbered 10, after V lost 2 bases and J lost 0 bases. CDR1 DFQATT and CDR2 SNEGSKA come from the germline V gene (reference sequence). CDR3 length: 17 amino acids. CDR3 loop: CSARSPSSGGFSYEQYF. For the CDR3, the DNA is TGCAGTGCTAGATCCCCTAGTAGCGGGGGGTTCTCCTACGAGCAGTACTTC.

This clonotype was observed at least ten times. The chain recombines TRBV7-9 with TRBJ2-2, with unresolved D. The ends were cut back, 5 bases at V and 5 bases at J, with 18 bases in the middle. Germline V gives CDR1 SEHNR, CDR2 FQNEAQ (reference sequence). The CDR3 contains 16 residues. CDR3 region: CASSEKRTMSTGELFF. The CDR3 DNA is TGTGCCAGCAGCGAGAAACGGACCATGAGTACCGGGGAGCTGTTTTTT.

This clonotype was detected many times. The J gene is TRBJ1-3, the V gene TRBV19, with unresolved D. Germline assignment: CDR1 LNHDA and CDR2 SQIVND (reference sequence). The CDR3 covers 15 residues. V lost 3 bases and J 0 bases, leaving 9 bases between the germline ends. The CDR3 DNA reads TGTGCCAGTAGTATCCTTGGACTCTCTGGAAACACCATATATTTT. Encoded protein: CASSILGLSGNTIYF.

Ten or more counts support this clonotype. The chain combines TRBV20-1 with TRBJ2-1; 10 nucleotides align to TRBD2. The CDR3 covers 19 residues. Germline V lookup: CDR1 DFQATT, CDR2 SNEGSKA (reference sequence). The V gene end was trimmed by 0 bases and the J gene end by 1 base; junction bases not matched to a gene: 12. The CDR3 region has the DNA TGCAGTGCTAGAGATCTAAACCCTAGCGGGGGTTCGTCCTACAATGAGCAGTTCTTC. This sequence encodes CSARDLNPSGGSSYNEQFF.

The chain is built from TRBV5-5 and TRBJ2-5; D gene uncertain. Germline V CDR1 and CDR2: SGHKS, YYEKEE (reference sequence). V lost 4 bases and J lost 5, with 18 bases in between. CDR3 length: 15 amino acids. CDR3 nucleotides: TGTGCCAGCAGCCCCCTAGGTAGAGGAGTGGAGACCCAGTACTTC. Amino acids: CASSPLGRGVETQYF.

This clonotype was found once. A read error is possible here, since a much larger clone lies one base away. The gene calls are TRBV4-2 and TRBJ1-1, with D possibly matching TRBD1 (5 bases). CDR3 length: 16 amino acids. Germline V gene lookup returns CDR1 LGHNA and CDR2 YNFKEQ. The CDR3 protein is CVSSNWDLLSYAEAFF. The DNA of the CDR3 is TGTGTCAGCAGCAACTGGGACTTATTGTCTTACGCTGAAGCTTTCTTT.

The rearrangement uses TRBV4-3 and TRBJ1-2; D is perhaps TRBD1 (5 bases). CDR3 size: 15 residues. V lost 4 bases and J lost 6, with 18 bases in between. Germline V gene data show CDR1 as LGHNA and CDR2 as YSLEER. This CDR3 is CASSRSGGTVNGYTF. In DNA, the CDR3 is TGCGCCAGCAGCCGCAGTGGGGGGACGGTTAATGGCTACACCTTC.